This T cell receptor beta chain is drawn from a study of shared clonotypes between healthy human individuals. The CDR3 is 15 residues long. Germline loops: CDR1 LNHDA, CDR2 SQIVND (reference sequence). With V trimmed by 10 bases and J by 2 bases, 8 bases remained unmatched. Original handling: Junction-only sequences without quality scores were provided by ImmunoSEQ, so filtering was different. TCRdb's table, derived via immunoSEQ multiplex PCR, lists solely in-frame clones and lacks some. V and J calls and clone size come straight from that table; D and trimming were deduced from the DNA. The sample holds roughly 640,000 clones, more than 95% seen once.

The rearrangement uses TRBV19 and TRBJ2-3, with 11 bases aligning to TRBD2. The sequencing input was naive CD4+ T cells sorted from blood. Subset in this sample: CD45RA+ positively selected. The receptor's source is a woman in her twenties or thirties in good health. Here the CDR3 DNA reads TGTGCCACAAAGAGACTAGCGGGGCTCACAGATACGCAGTATTTT. This encodes CATKRLAGLTDTQYF.